This is a list of T cell receptor beta chains from one sample in a study of cytomegalovirus exposure and HLA in healthy donors. Some clones are missing from TCRdb's copy, which holds only in-frame ones; the method was immunoSEQ multiplex PCR. Here the sample spans tens of thousands of clones, approximately 90% being singletons. Source material: PBMCs. These receptors were collected from a man younger than 35 in good health and CMV-seronegative. Each CDR3 is given with its conserved first and last residue. Fields, in order: clone size, V gene, J gene, D gene, CDR3 protein, CDR3 DNA. A D gene is named only where the DNA matches it firmly. A row's size may be missing; if present it is once, few, many or a size class.

>NA|TRBV7-3|TRBJ2-3|TRBD2
CASRARGGAPDTQYF
TGTGCCAGCAGAGCGCGGGGGGGGGCCCCAGATACGCAGTATTTT
>NA|TRBV27|TRBJ2-3|TRBD2
CASSLTTSGSPDTQYF
TGTGCCAGCAGTTTAACGACTAGCGGGAGTCCCGATACGCAGTATTTT
>NA|TRBV28|TRBJ1-2|NA
CASSLGRGGYTF
TGTGCCAGCAGTCTCGGGAGGGGTGGCTACACCTTC
>NA|TRBV9|TRBJ2-1|NA
CASSVSPAQTYNEQFF
TGTGCCAGCAGCGTAAGTCCAGCGCAGACCTACAATGAGCAGTTCTTC
>once|TRBV6-5|TRBJ1-2|NA
CASRPQLGASGYTF
TGTGCCAGCAGACCTCAGTTGGGCGCGAGCGGCTACACCTTC
>NA|TRBV6-4|TRBJ2-2|NA
CASSDKGPTGELFF
TGTGCCAGCAGTGACAAGGGGCCCACCGGGGAGCTGTTTTTT
>NA|TRBV18|TRBJ1-1|NA
CASSPSVDTEAFF
TGTGCCAGCTCACCGTCCGTAGACACTGAAGCTTTCTTT
>NA|TRBV6-1|TRBJ1-5|TRBD1
CASEDRGAGQPQHF
TGTGCCAGTGAAGACAGGGGCGCAGGTCAGCCCCAGCATTTT
>NA|TRBV29-1|TRBJ1-5|TRBD1
CSVAEQGLQPQHF
TGCAGCGTTGCGGAACAGGGGTTACAGCCCCAGCATTTT
>NA|TRBV15|TRBJ1-1|TRBD1
CATSRVDIGQGMTFF
TGTGCCACCAGCAGAGTTGACATAGGACAGGGGATGACTTTCTTT
>once|TRBV5-1|TRBJ2-3|TRBD1
CASSPGGTGVEDTQYF
TGCGCCAGCAGTCCGGGCGGGACAGGGGTGGAAGATACGCAGTATTTT
>NA|TRBV9|TRBJ2-7|NA
CASSVAPTDFHYEQYF
TGTGCCAGCAGCGTAGCCCCGACTGACTTCCACTACGAGCAGTACTTC
>once|TRBV7-7|TRBJ1-5|NA
CASSQGSNQPQHF
TGTGCTAGCAGTCAGGGAAGCAATCAGCCCCAGCATTTT
>NA|TRBV6-5|TRBJ2-7|TRBD1
CASSYSPTGGVEQYF
TGTGCCAGCAGTTACTCCCCTACAGGGGGAGTGGAGCAGTACTTC
>NA|TRBV19|TRBJ2-7|TRBD2
CASSSGGPSYEQYF
TGTGCCAGTAGTTCGGGAGGGCCCTCCTACGAGCAGTACTTC
>NA|TRBV28|TRBJ1-2|NA
CASSLVKGVRYGYTF
TGTGCCAGCAGTTTGGTAAAAGGGGTTCGCTATGGCTACACCTTC
>NA|TRBV5-1|TRBJ2-2|TRBD2
CASSPWASGNTNTGELFF
TGCGCCAGCAGCCCGTGGGCAAGCGGGAACACGAACACCGGGGAGCTGTTTTTT
>NA|TRBV27|TRBJ2-3|TRBD2
CASSFRLAGGPSTDTQYF
TGTGCCAGCAGTTTTCGACTAGCGGGAGGGCCAAGCACAGATACGCAGTATTTT
>NA|TRBV2|TRBJ2-2|TRBD1
CASNSGQGAIGELFF
TGTGCCAGTAACTCGGGACAGGGGGCAATCGGGGAGCTGTTTTTT
>NA|TRBV5-4|TRBJ2-1|NA
CASSPDYRANEQFF
TGTGCCAGCAGCCCTGACTACAGGGCAAATGAGCAGTTCTTC
>NA|TRBV6-4|TRBJ2-2|NA
CASIEQMNTGELFF
TGTGCCAGCATAGAACAGATGAACACCGGGGAGCTGTTTTTT
>NA|TRBV7-2|TRBJ2-2|NA
CASSLVDTGELFF
TGTGCCAGCAGCCTTGTAGACACCGGGGAGCTGTTTTTT
>NA|TRBV6-6|TRBJ2-5|TRBD1
CASSYSTGGGETQYF
TGTGCCAGCAGTTACTCGACAGGGGGTGGGGAGACCCAGTACTTC
>NA|TRBV5-4|TRBJ2-5|NA
CASSLRSGRAETQYF
TGTGCCAGCAGCTTGCGGAGCGGGCGGGCAGAGACCCAGTACTTC
>NA|TRBV7-2|TRBJ2-2|NA
CASSATIRVLDSGELFF
TGTGCCAGCAGCGCGACCATCAGGGTTTTGGATTCCGGGGAGCTGTTTTTT
>NA|TRBV25-1|TRBJ2-3|NA
CASSEFTGSTDTQYF
TGTGCCAGCAGTGAATTTACAGGGTCCACAGATACGCAGTATTTT
>NA|TRBV5-6|TRBJ2-7|TRBD1
CASSQPGGLGYEQYF
TGTGCCAGCAGCCAACCAGGGGGCCTGGGTTACGAGCAGTACTTC
>NA|TRBV4-2|TRBJ2-1|TRBD2
CASSRTASGRAGDEQFF
TGTGCCAGCAGCCGAACAGCTAGCGGGAGGGCCGGGGATGAGCAGTTCTTC
>NA|TRBV9|TRBJ1-1|TRBD1
CASSGGAGGTAEAFF
TGTGCCAGCAGCGGTGGGGCAGGGGGGACTGCTGAAGCTTTCTTT
>NA|TRBV5-5|TRBJ1-4|TRBD1
CASSLEPGTGTNEKLFF
TGTGCCAGCAGCTTGGAGCCAGGGACAGGCACTAATGAAAAACTGTTTTTT
>NA|TRBV19|TRBJ2-4|TRBD1
CASTVLSGTGDNIQYF
TGTGCCAGTACCGTCCTCTCCGGGACAGGGGACAACATTCAGTACTTC